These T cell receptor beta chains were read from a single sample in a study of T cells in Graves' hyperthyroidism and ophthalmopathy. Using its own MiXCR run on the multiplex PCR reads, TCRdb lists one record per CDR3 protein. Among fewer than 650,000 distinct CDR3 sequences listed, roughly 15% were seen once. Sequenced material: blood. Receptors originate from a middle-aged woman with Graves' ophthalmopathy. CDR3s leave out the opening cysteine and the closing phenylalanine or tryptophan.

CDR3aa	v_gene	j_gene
ASSSPRQGANTEAF	TRBV6-1	TRBJ1-1
ASSLSGSGTQY	TRBV10-1	TRBJ2-5
AWSDRGWGTQY	TRBV30	TRBJ2-5
ASSQAIRGGRGYEQY	TRBV6-2/TRBV6-3	TRBJ2-7
ASSLKTSGEGETQY	TRBV27	TRBJ2-5
ASSRITRNTEAF	TRBV12-3/TRBV12-4	TRBJ1-1
ASSLSGTGFREQY	TRBV27	TRBJ2-7
ASSQVRGLNTEAF	TRBV4-1	TRBJ1-1
AISDMGDQPQH	TRBV10-3	TRBJ1-5
SARDIRQGDYEQY	TRBV20-1	TRBJ2-7
ASSLRSPGTQY	TRBV7-9	TRBJ2-5
ASSPGPSGLYEQY	TRBV18	TRBJ2-7
ASSQEGRYQETQY	TRBV4-1	TRBJ2-5
ASSYSVTSMISNTGELF	TRBV6-2/TRBV6-3	TRBJ2-2
ASSWATVLNTEAF	TRBV7-8	TRBJ1-1
ASSPRGFSYEQY	TRBV7-6	TRBJ2-7
ASSQEPGLDFNEQY	TRBV14	TRBJ2-7
ASSLIGVGTQY	TRBV11-2	TRBJ2-5
ASSSPGLAGRYEQY	TRBV11-2	TRBJ2-7
ASSSPTTDYEQY	TRBV12-3/TRBV12-4	TRBJ2-7
ASSGTTGPREQY	TRBV7-9	TRBJ2-7
ASRAGNLNEQY	TRBV6-2/TRBV6-3	TRBJ2-7
ASSGMRGSDQPQH	TRBV5-5	TRBJ1-5
SARRMFRSLEGGDTEAF	TRBV29-1	TRBJ1-1
SVDNSMNTEAF	TRBV29-1	TRBJ1-1
ASSEWTGGY	TRBV6-1	TRBJ2-7
ASSEAPGQVTYEQY	TRBV2	TRBJ2-7
ASSFRGREGNEQF	TRBV12-3/TRBV12-4	TRBJ2-1
ASSSWTDQNIQY	TRBV27	TRBJ2-4
ASSLASGSNYGYT	TRBV7-2	TRBJ1-2
SARALGGWNMLYT	TRBV20-1	TRBJ1-2
ASSFRLENTEAF	TRBV28	TRBJ1-1
ASSHGAGAEAF	TRBV2	TRBJ1-1
ASTKGTGDYEQY	TRBV12-3/TRBV12-4	TRBJ2-7
ASSQEASSNTEAF	TRBV4-2	TRBJ1-1
ASSFGPGTGTTGELF	TRBV11-2	TRBJ2-2
ASSVWDGGTGELF	TRBV9	TRBJ2-2
ASSLVAGEDAF	TRBV7-9	TRBJ1-1
SASRQGRPYEQY	TRBV20-1	TRBJ2-7
ASSPRQGLSYEQY	TRBV28	TRBJ2-7
AISEGRDYTGELF	TRBV10-3	TRBJ2-2
ASSWSKGISYEQY	TRBV28	TRBJ2-7
ASSASREEAGELF	TRBV28	TRBJ2-2
SAILNRGYGYT	TRBV20-1	TRBJ1-2
ASSLGVGREQY	TRBV7-2	TRBJ2-7
AWPQVNTEAF	TRBV30	TRBJ1-1